This passage covers 18 T cell receptor beta chains from one sample sequenced in a study of cytomegalovirus exposure and HLA in healthy donors. Sequencing used immunoSEQ multiplex PCR; TCRdb keeps in-frame clones, though not all of them. In the table there are roughly 90,000 clones, 85% to 95% of which are singletons. The sequencing input was PBMCs. The receptors come from a woman in her twenties or thirties in good health and CMV-seropositive.

The chain combines TRBV30 with TRBJ1-5, with 9 bases that match TRBD1. The CDR3 length is 14 residues. J gave up 4 bases and V 1 base, and 2 bases lay outside the gene matches. Germline V lookup: CDR1 GTSNPN, CDR2 SVGIG (reference sequence). The CDR3 region is CAWSGGQGNQPQHF. The CDR3 DNA follows: TGTGCCTGGAGTGGGGGACAGGGTAATCAGCCCCAGCATTTT.

J is TRBJ1-1 and V is TRBV19; D is possibly TRBD1 (5 bases). In germline, CDR1 is LNHDA, CDR2 SQIVND (reference sequence). The ends were cut back, 5 bases at V and 1 base at J, with 17 bases in the middle. The CDR3 extends over 16 amino acids. The CDR3 DNA follows: TGTGCCAGTAGTCGAACGCGACAGACCGAGAACACTGAAGCTTTCTTT. Protein: CASSRTRQTENTEAFF.

The genes are TRBV5-4 and TRBJ1-1; a possible D gene is TRBD1 (6 bases). V was trimmed by 4 bases and J by 0 bases, leaving 16 bases between them. In germline, CDR1 is SGHNT, CDR2 YYREEE (reference sequence). The CDR3 contains 16 residues. The CDR3, as DNA: TGTGCCAGCAGCCCGGTTGGGACAATCTTGAACACTGAAGCTTTCTTT. It codes for CASSPVGTILNTEAFF.

The rearrangement links TRBV6-1 to TRBJ2-7; tentative D call: TRBD2 (6 bases). The CDR3 runs 14 residues. CDR1 and CDR2 (germline): MNHNS, SASEGT. V lost 3 bases and J lost 3, with 12 bases in between. The CDR3 nucleotides read TGTGCCAGCAGTGATTGGGGACTTATCTACGAGCAGTACTTC. Its translation is CASSDWGLIYEQYF.

The chain combines TRBV7-8 with TRBJ1-1, with TRBD1 matching 9 bases. The CDR3 contains 17 residues. Unmatched junction bases numbered 11, after V lost 2 bases and J lost 4 bases. CDR1 is SGHVS, CDR2 FQNEAQ, per germline. CDR3 amino acids: CASSLLGAGTGFTEAFF. CDR3 DNA: TGTGCCAGCAGCTTACTGGGGGCCGGGACAGGGTTCACTGAAGCTTTCTTT. The variable domain in full, with the rest retrieved from reference TRBV7-8 and TRBJ1-1, is GAGVSQSPRYKVAKRGQDVALRCDPISGHVSLFWYQQALGQGPEFLTYFQNEAQLDKSGLPSDRFFAERPEGSVSTLKIQRTQQEDSAVYLCASSLLGAGTGFTEAFFGQGTRLTVV.

The CDR3 bases are TGTGCCAGCACCTGGGGAGGAGGGAACTACGAGCAGTACTTC. As protein: CASTWGGGNYEQYF. The chain links TRBV28 to TRBJ2-7; maybe TRBD2 (6 bases). Germline CDR1 is MDHEN and CDR2 is SYDVKM. Trimming removed 7 bases from V and 3 bases from J, with 16 bases in between. The length of the CDR3 is 14 residues.

The gene calls are TRBV7-3 and TRBJ2-3; TRBD2 is a possible D gene (6 bases). The CDR3 is 14 amino acids. The V and J ends lost 5 bases and 6 bases respectively, with 15 bases between them. The germline gives CDR1 SGHTA, CDR2 FQGTGA. CDR3 nucleotide sequence: TGTGCCAGCAGCCCGGGACTGATGCAGGATACGCAGTATTTT. This gives the protein CASSPGLMQDTQYF.

This chain links TRBV9 with TRBJ2-1; 8 positions agree with TRBD2. The CDR3 covers 16 residues. CDR1 SGDLS and CDR2 YYNGEE come from the germline V gene. J lost 2 bases, V lost 3 bases, and 7 bases had no gene match. As DNA, the CDR3 is TGTGCCAGCAGCGGACTTACTAGCGGCACCTACAATGAGCAGTTCTTC. It encodes CASSGLTSGTYNEQFF.

This clone was seen only once. The chain links TRBV9 to TRBJ1-3; no reliable D call. Per the germline V gene, CDR1 is SGDLS and CDR2 is YYNGEE. The CDR3 is 15 amino acids. The germline V and J ends were trimmed by 0 bases and 0 bases, with 7 bases remaining between them. The CDR3, as DNA: TGTGCCAGCAGCGTAGCGGGGAACTCTGGAAACACCATATATTTT. This gives the protein CASSVAGNSGNTIYF.

This sequence joins TRBV25-1 and TRBJ1-3; D call uncertain. The length of the CDR3 is 15 residues. With 4 bases removed from V and 3 bases from J, the gap between germline ends came to 13 bases. In germline, CDR1 is MGHDK, CDR2 SYGVNS. This CDR3 reads CASSGLGGFGNTIYF. The CDR3, as DNA: TGTGCCAGCAGTGGTCTCGGCGGGTTTGGAAACACCATATATTTT.

This clone was seen a single time. The chain is built from TRBV6-5 and TRBJ1-4, with 7 bases identical to TRBD1. CDR1 is MNHEY and CDR2 is SVGAGI in the germline V gene. The CDR3 totals 14 residues. The trim removed 5 bases at V and 5 bases at J, leaving 5 bases unmatched. The CDR3 loop reads CASSRGTENEKLFF. The DNA for the CDR3 is TGTGCCAGCAGTCGCGGGACAGAGAATGAAAAACTGTTTTTT.

DNA for the CDR3: TGTGCCAGTAGTATGCGCAGGGGTGGTGTAGACGAGCAGTTCTTC. The encoded protein is CASSMRRGGVDEQFF. This chain connects TRBV19 to TRBJ2-1; D may be TRBD1 (6 bases). This CDR3 contains 15 residues. V gave up 3 bases and J gave up 10 bases, with 19 bases separating them. From germline, CDR1 is LNHDA and CDR2 SQIVND (reference sequence).

This clone was counted once. This chain links TRBV18 with TRBJ2-7; D not certain. There are 12 residues in the CDR3. CDR1 and CDR2 (germline): KGHSH, LQKENI. V lost 0 bases, J lost 6 bases, and 6 bases lay in between. CDR3 region: CASSPPRGEQYF. The CDR3 DNA is TGTGCCAGCTCACCACCGAGAGGCGAGCAGTACTTC.

DNA of the CDR3: TGTGCCAGCAGCTTTAGCGGAATGTCAGATACGCAGTATTTT. Its translation is CASSFSGMSDTQYF. J is TRBJ2-3 and V is TRBV7-9, with a tentative D call TRBD2 (6 bases). This CDR3 region has 14 residues. Trimming took 3 bases from V and 4 from J, leaving 11 bases between them. Germline loops: CDR1 SEHNR, CDR2 FQNEAQ (reference sequence).

The gene calls are TRBV28 and TRBJ2-7; the match to TRBD1 covers 9 bases. The germline CDR1 and CDR2 sequences are MDHEN and SYDVKM. The CDR3 has 14 amino acids. V gave up 7 bases and J gave up 3 bases; unmatched junction bases: 7. The CDR3 coding sequence is TGTGCCAGCACCGGACAGGGGATCGGCTACGAGCAGTACTTC. Protein sequence: CASTGQGIGYEQYF.

This chain links TRBV2 with TRBJ2-5, with 7 bases lining up with TRBD2. CDR3 length: 15 amino acids. Germline V lookup: CDR1 SNHLY, CDR2 FYNNEI. V trimming: 5 bases; J trimming: 4 bases; junction bases outside the gene matches: 10. The CDR3 region has the DNA TGTGCCAGCAGTCGACTAGCCAAGCCTGGAGAGACCCAGTACTTC. This translates into CASSRLAKPGETQYF. The entire variable domain, with the rest obtained from reference TRBV2 and TRBJ2-5, is as follows: EPEVTQTPSHQVTQMGQEVILRCVPISNHLYFYWYRQILGQKVEFLVSFYNNEISEKSEIFDDQFSVERPDGSNFTLKIRSTKLEDSAMYFCASSRLAKPGETQYFGPGTRLLVL.

The chain recombines TRBV4-1 with TRBJ2-1; 9 nucleotides align to TRBD2. Germline lookup yields CDR1 MGHRA and CDR2 YSYEKL. CDR3 length: 14 residues. V shed 6 bases, J shed 5 bases, and the junction held 5 bases outside the gene matches. CDR3 nucleotides: TGCGCCAGCAGGCGGGAGGGCCGAAACAATGAGCAGTTCTTC. This encodes CASRREGRNNEQFF.

The chain carries TRBV5-1 and TRBJ2-7; 12 bases match TRBD2. Germline CDR1 SGHRS, CDR2 YFSETQ. V lost 5 bases and J lost 3; bases outside the gene matches: 12. This CDR3 has 17 amino acids. The CDR3 DNA reads as TGCGCCAGCAGAACAGGACTAGCGGGGACCAGGAACTACGAGCAGTACTTC. Encoded protein: CASRTGLAGTRNYEQYF.